A single sample gave rise to the 30 T cell receptor beta chains below, sequenced in a study of response to subunit inactivated influenza vaccine. TCRdb analysed the RT-PCR reads with MiXCR anew, one entry per CDR3 protein. The table shows about 780,000 distinct CDR3 sequences, with around a sixth occurring only once. Here the sequenced sample was PBMCs from blood, taken 5 to 6 days after vaccination. Receptors were obtained from a man between 45 and 60 years old who received an inactivated influenza vaccine.

The chain recombines TRBV12-3 or TRBV12-4 with TRBJ2-7; D may be TRBD1 (6 bases). The CDR3 consists of 12 residues. V lost 4 bases, J lost 4 bases, and 8 bases lay in between. CDR3 in amino acids: CASSYREYEQYF. The DNA of the CDR3 is TGTGCCAGCAGTTACAGGGAATACGAGCAGTACTTC.

This clonotype appeared many times. The gene calls are TRBV10-2 and TRBJ2-7; D perhaps matches TRBD2 (6 bases). The CDR3 consists of 13 residues. Germline CDR1 reads WSHSY; CDR2 reads SAAADI. V shed 8 bases and J shed 2 bases, with 13 bases lying between them. DNA for the CDR3: TGCGCCAGCGCGCGGGGTCCGACCTACGAGCAGTACTTC. It specifies CASARGPTYEQYF.

This rearrangement joins TRBV30 to TRBJ2-4; 10 bases line up with TRBD1. V was pared by 0 bases and J by 9 bases, with 8 bases of the junction left unmatched. Germline V gene lookup returns CDR1 GTSNPN and CDR2 SVGIG (reference sequence). There are 15 residues in the CDR3. The CDR3 nucleotides read TGTGCCTGGAGTGTGACAGGGGGCGCATCTGGCATTCAGTACTTC. Translated: CAWSVTGGASGIQYF.

This clonotype showed up many times. The chain is built from TRBV4-2 and TRBJ2-3; D unresolved. Trimming left V 1 base short and J 1 base short, with 15 bases between. The CDR3 loop spans 17 amino acids. The germline CDR1 and CDR2 sequences are LGHNA and YNFKEQ. CDR3 sequence (DNA): TGTGCCAGCAGCCAAGTGTATTACCGATACCGCACAGATACGCAGTATTTT. Protein product: CASSQVYYRYRTDTQYF.

This clonotype was observed a single time. One end of the junction is discordant with germline, which a read error may explain. This rearrangement joins TRBV4-3 to TRBJ1-4, with TRBD1 matching 9 bases. The CDR3 totals 15 residues. The V gene's germline CDR1 is LGHNA and CDR2 YSLEER. CDR3 in DNA: TGCGACAGCAGCCGTCAGGACAGGGGAAGTGAAAAACTGTTTTTT. This encodes CDSSRQDRGSEKLFF.

This clonotype was detected only a few times. This sequence joins TRBV27 and TRBJ2-5; no clear D. CDR3 length: 13 residues. V was shortened by 3 bases and J by 4 bases, with 9 bases between the two germline ends. The germline gives CDR1 MNHEY, CDR2 SMNVEV (reference sequence). In DNA, the CDR3 is TGTGCCAGCAGTTTTTCGATATCAGAGACCCAGTACTTC. This gives the protein CASSFSISETQYF.

This chain joins TRBV7-3 and TRBJ2-1, with 8 bases lining up with TRBD1. The CDR3 consists of 15 residues. CDR1 SGHTA and CDR2 FQGTGA come from the germline V gene. After removal of 2 bases from V and 8 bases from J, the junction contained 8 bases not matched to a gene. CDR3 DNA: TGTGCCAGCAGCTTACGGGGACAGGTGGGCGATGAGCAGTTCTTC. It translates to CASSLRGQVGDEQFF.

This sequence joins TRBV5-4 and TRBJ2-5; 9 bases match TRBD1. Losses at the gene ends were 3 bases for V and 6 bases for J; bases not matched to a gene: 9. The CDR3 consists of 15 residues. Germline CDR1 reads SGHNT; CDR2 reads YYREEE (reference sequence). DNA of the CDR3: TGTGCCAGCAGCTCGTCCGGGACAGGGAGGCAGACCCAGTACTTC. It specifies CASSSSGTGRQTQYF.

This clonotype was picked up a small number of times. The chain couples TRBV20-1 to TRBJ2-1; tentative D call: TRBD2 (7 bases). Deletions cut 3 bases from V and 4 bases from J, with 13 bases between. The CDR3 extends over 14 amino acids. Per the germline V gene, CDR1 is DFQATT and CDR2 is SNEGSKA (reference sequence). The CDR3 bases are TGCAGTGCTAGGGGGGGCGGGAGTTACAATGAGCAGTTCTTC. It specifies CSARGGGSYNEQFF.

This clonotype was seen only a few times. The rearrangement joins TRBV6-1 to TRBJ2-1; TRBD1 or TRBD2 may be the D gene (5 bases each). Germline-derived CDR1 and CDR2 are MNHNS and SASEGT. This CDR3 is 15 amino acids long. Trimming took off 7 bases at V and 7 bases at J, with 20 bases between the two ends. CDR3 in amino acids: CASTYAGTPLNEQFF. Written as DNA, the CDR3 is TGTGCCAGCACCTACGCCGGGACCCCGTTGAATGAGCAGTTCTTC.

The chain combines TRBV12-3 or TRBV12-4 with TRBJ1-1, with D unresolved. This CDR3 has 14 residues. V was pared by 1 base and J by 3 bases, with 9 bases between. CDR3 sequence reads: CASSLGYGDTEAFF. In nucleotides, the CDR3 is TGTGCCAGCAGTTTAGGTTACGGAGACACTGAAGCTTTCTTT.

CDR3 sequence: CASTPFGGTTEAFF. CDR3 in DNA: TGTGCCAGCACCCCCTTTGGTGGTACCACTGAAGCTTTCTTT. The chain employs TRBV12-3 or TRBV12-4 and TRBJ1-1, with D uncertain. Trimming stripped 7 bases from V and 4 bases from J, with 16 bases between. This CDR3 region has 14 residues.

Only a few counts were recorded for this clonotype. The chain uses TRBV12-3 or TRBV12-4 and TRBJ1-4; D call uncertain. The CDR3 is 13 amino acids. V was cut by 6 bases and J by 5 bases, with 10 bases left in between. The CDR3 DNA is TGTGCCAGCAGGTACGACGGGAATGAAAAACTGTTTTTT. Encoded protein: CASRYDGNEKLFF.

This clonotype was recorded a few times. The chain couples TRBV12-3 or TRBV12-4 to TRBJ2-1, with 8 bases matching TRBD2. The CDR3 has 16 residues. The trim removed 5 bases at V and 3 bases at J, leaving 9 bases unmatched. DNA for the CDR3: TGTGCCAGCAGTCCCTCAACTAGCGGACACTACAATGAGCAGTTCTTC. Translation: CASSPSTSGHYNEQFF.

This chain connects TRBV5-1 to TRBJ2-5, with 7 bases lining up with TRBD1. V was clipped by 5 bases and J by 0 bases; unmatched bases: 7. The germline V gene encodes CDR1 SGHRS and CDR2 YFSETQ. The CDR3 runs to 15 residues. As DNA, the CDR3 is TGCGCCAGCAGTACAGGGGACCCGTACCAAGAGACCCAGTACTTC. It yields the protein CASSTGDPYQETQYF.

This clonotype occurred many times. The rearrangement links TRBV7-2 to TRBJ2-3; D is perhaps TRBD1 (6 bases). V was clipped by 4 bases and J by 6 bases, with 14 bases between them. The CDR3 loop spans 14 amino acids. The germline V gene encodes CDR1 SGHTA and CDR2 FQGNSA. The CDR3 spells CASSYAGVGDTQYF. DNA for the CDR3: TGTGCCAGCAGCTATGCAGGGGTCGGGGATACGCAGTATTTT.

This clonotype was seen more than once but under ten times. The CDR3 bases are TGTGCCAGCAGCTTAGCGCGGGCATTTCGGCAGGATGAGCAGTTCTTC. This codes for CASSLARAFRQDEQFF. The V and J genes are TRBV7-8 and TRBJ2-1; possibly TRBD2 for D (5 bases). This CDR3 has 16 residues. Trimming took off 0 bases at V and 8 bases at J, with 17 bases between the two ends. The V gene's germline CDR1 is SGHVS and CDR2 FQNEAQ.

The chain carries TRBV6-5 and TRBJ1-2; D gene ambiguous. Germline CDR1 is MNHEY and CDR2 is SVGAGI. Trimming pared 2 bases from V and 3 bases from J, leaving 7 bases between. The CDR3 consists of 13 residues. This chain's CDR3 is CASSYAEYYGYTF. Here the CDR3 DNA reads TGTGCCAGCAGTTACGCAGAATACTATGGCTACACCTTC.

This clonotype appeared a few times. This rearrangement joins TRBV28 to TRBJ1-5; D unclear. The CDR3 totals 17 residues. Deletions cut 2 bases from V and 2 bases from J, with 16 bases between. Germline lookup yields CDR1 MDHEN and CDR2 SYDVKM. DNA of the CDR3: TGTGCCAGCAGTTTACGGGTTAGAGGGTCGCGCAATCAGCCCCAGCATTTT. As protein: CASSLRVRGSRNQPQHF.

The J gene is TRBJ2-1, the V gene TRBV6-1; 14 nucleotides align to TRBD2. The V gene's germline CDR1 is MNHNS and CDR2 SASEGT. V dropped 7 bases and J dropped 6; count of bases not matched to a gene: 2. There are 14 residues in the CDR3. In DNA, the CDR3 is TGTGCCAGCAAGACTAGCGGGAGGGGCAATGAGCAGTTCTTC. Residues: CASKTSGRGNEQFF.

This clonotype has only a few counts. The genes are TRBV20-1 and TRBJ2-5; a possible D gene is TRBD2 (5 bases). The CDR3 length is 14 residues. Germline V lookup: CDR1 DFQATT, CDR2 SNEGSKA (reference sequence). Trimming left V 3 bases short and J 1 base short, with 12 bases between. CDR3 amino acids: CSASPGNAQETQYF. As DNA, the CDR3 is TGCAGTGCTAGTCCGGGGAATGCCCAAGAGACCCAGTACTTC.

This clonotype was seen only a few times. The chain carries TRBV20-1 and TRBJ1-6; a possible D gene is TRBD1 (5 bases). The CDR3 runs 15 residues. The germline V gene has CDR1 DFQATT and CDR2 SNEGSKA (reference sequence). Trimming removed 0 bases from V and 4 bases from J, with 10 bases in between. The CDR3 bases are TGCAGTGCTAGAGATTTGGACACTTATAATTCACCCCTCCACTTT. It specifies CSARDLDTYNSPLHF.

This clonotype came up many times. This chain uses TRBV12-3 or TRBV12-4 with TRBJ1-6; no clear D. Trimming took 7 bases from V and 5 from J, leaving 12 bases between them. The CDR3 has 14 amino acids. CDR3 region: CASNRDGDNSPLHF. The CDR3 DNA sequence: TGTGCCAGCAACCGAGACGGAGATAATTCACCCCTCCACTTT.

The gene calls are TRBV20-1 and TRBJ1-1; 7 positions match TRBD1. After removal of 5 bases from V and 4 bases from J, the junction contained 7 bases not matched to a gene. The CDR3 runs 13 residues. In germline, CDR1 is DFQATT, CDR2 SNEGSKA (reference sequence). Here the CDR3 DNA reads TGCAGTGCTCAAAACAGGGGCGGCACTGAAGCTTTCTTT. Translating it yields CSAQNRGGTEAFF.

This clonotype was counted a few times. The chain carries TRBV6-2 or TRBV6-3 and TRBJ2-1, with D perhaps TRBD1 (5 bases). Germline V gene lookup returns CDR1 MNHEY and CDR2 SVGEGT. The CDR3 runs to 13 residues. DNA of the CDR3: TGTGCAACCCTTAAGACAGCATCCAATGAGCAGTTCTTC. Translated: CATLKTASNEQFF.

This clonotype occurred many times. The V call is TRBV10-3, the J call TRBJ1-2; no clear D gene. V was shortened by 7 bases and J by 2 bases, with 5 bases between the two germline ends. Germline CDR1 ENHRY, CDR2 SYGVKD. This CDR3 is built from 11 residues. For the CDR3, the DNA is TGTGCCATCATGGCAAACTATGGCTACACCTTC. It codes for CAIMANYGYTF.

This clonotype came up a few times. The chain has TRBV5-1 and TRBJ2-7; D perhaps matches TRBD1 (6 bases). The V gene's germline CDR1 is SGHRS and CDR2 YFSETQ. The CDR3 totals 15 residues. Trimming removed 0 bases at V and 9 bases at J, with 19 bases between. CDR3 bases: TGCGCCAGCAGCTTGGAGGCAGGGGCTGGGTTCGGGCAGTACTTC. Amino acids: CASSLEAGAGFGQYF.

This clonotype showed up just once. The rearrangement links TRBV20-1 to TRBJ1-5; D is unresolved. Germline loops: CDR1 DFQATT, CDR2 SNEGSKA (reference sequence). Trimming left V 7 bases short and J 0 bases short, with 13 bases between. The CDR3 loop spans 14 amino acids. CDR3 region: CSVWLRASNQPQHF. CDR3 sequence (DNA): TGCAGTGTCTGGCTCCGGGCTAGCAATCAGCCCCAGCATTTT.

In this sample, this clonotype turned up a few times. This chain connects TRBV5-1 to TRBJ2-7, with D perhaps matching TRBD2 (5 bases). Germline CDR1 is SGHRS and CDR2 is YFSETQ. This CDR3 contains 15 residues. V lost 0 bases, J lost 2 bases, and 12 bases lay in between. The DNA for the CDR3 is TGCGCCAGCAGCTTGGAAGCGAGCGGAGCCTACGAGCAGTACTTC. It is translated as CASSLEASGAYEQYF.

The chain links TRBV28 to TRBJ1-1; 8 bases align to TRBD1. This CDR3 contains 16 residues. Trimming cost V 5 bases and J 0 bases; bases outside gene matches: 8. Germline CDR1 and CDR2: MDHEN and SYDVKM. The CDR3 region is CASSVPHRGVNTEAFF. For the CDR3, the DNA is TGTGCCAGCAGTGTCCCTCACAGGGGGGTGAACACTGAAGCTTTCTTT. Filled out from reference TRBV28 and TRBJ1-1, the complete variable domain reads DVKVTQSSRYLVKRTGEKVFLECVQDMDHENMFWYRQDPGLGLRLIYFSYDVKMKEKGDIPEGYSVSREKKERFSLILESASTNQTSMYLCASSVPHRGVNTEAFFGQGTRLTVV.